This T cell receptor beta chain was identified during a study of blood T cell repertoires in COVID-19. Study in general: Acute and convalescent COVID-19 specimens originated in the United States, Italy and Spain. Sources were T cells, B-cell-depleted T cells, or PBMCs; the material itself was cDNA or gDNA.

As handled by the study authors: Amplification from reference gene primers served as the basis for estimated nucleated cell counts. The table came from immunoSEQ multiplex PCR; TCRdb's copy has only in-frame clones and leaves some out. That table furnishes V, J and clone size, whereas the DNA furnished D and trimming. Of around 94,000 clones in the sample, 80% to 95% were seen once. This CDR3 contains 18 residues. The germline CDR1 and CDR2 sequences are MNHNS and SASEGT. V gave up 1 base and J gave up 0 bases; unmatched junction bases: 3. The chain couples TRBV6-1 to TRBJ2-6; TRBD1 matches at 10 bases. The receptor's source is a woman aged 45-65 years with COVID-19, enrolled during active disease. The sample comprised peripheral blood. The CDR3 DNA follows: TGTGCCAGCAGTGAAGAAGGGACAGGGGCCTCTGGGGCCAACGTCCTGACTTTC. It specifies CASSEEGTGASGANVLTF.